This T cell receptor (beta chain) is drawn from a study of blood T cell repertoires in COVID-19. The overall study: Donors in the United States, Italy and Spain gave samples during acute or convalescent COVID-19.

Libraries were prepared by immunoSEQ multiplex PCR; TCRdb keeps only in-frame clonotypes and omits some of them. The sample has under 250,000 clones, 81% seen once. Trimming left V 7 bases short and J 3 bases short, with 10 bases between. Germline assignment: CDR1 MGHDK and CDR2 SYGVNS. This CDR3 contains 12 residues. This receptor was taken from a woman aged 50 to 60 with acute COVID-19. Sequenced: PBMCs or T cells enriched from blood (not recorded which). J is TRBJ2-7 and V is TRBV25-1; maybe TRBD2 (5 bases). The CDR3 sequence is CASKTEGYEQYF. CDR3 coding DNA: TGTGCCAGCAAGACCGAGGGCTACGAGCAGTACTTC.